The next 28 T cell receptor beta chains were all read from a single sample in a study of T cell changes during pregnancy in multiple sclerosis (dated by TCRdb to 2018 to 2020). The protocol used for the library was the immunoSEQ multiplex PCR assay. The table was pulled from immuneACCESS by TCRdb, which kept in-frame rearrangements only. Such tables lose some clones; where checked, under half of the loss comes from unresolved V genes, and the rest has no known cause. The sample table shows about 59,000 clones, and roughly 94% are seen once. The top ten constitute about 2.5% of the sample. This specimen was CD8+ T cells from peripheral blood mononuclear cells, taken after pregnancy. The receptors come from a female donor with multiple sclerosis, enrolled in a pregnancy study.

The chain couples TRBV27 to TRBJ2-7, with a tentative D call TRBD1 (5 bases). The CDR3 spans 14 residues. Germline V lookup: CDR1 MNHEY, CDR2 SMNVEV (reference sequence). Trimming pared 2 bases from V and 4 bases from J, leaving 12 bases between. The CDR3 DNA follows: TGTGCCAGCAGTTTAAGCAGGGTAGGTTACGAGCAGTACTTC. It codes for CASSLSRVGYEQYF.

The V call is TRBV29-1, the J call TRBJ2-7; 9 bases are a match to TRBD2. Per the germline V gene, CDR1 is SQVTM and CDR2 is ANQGSEA. The CDR3 length is 16 residues. Trimming cost V 0 bases and J 2 bases; bases outside gene matches: 8. CDR3 nucleotide sequence: TGCAGCGTTGAAGACCCGACTAGCGGTAAGACCTACGAGCAGTACTTC. Amino acid sequence: CSVEDPTSGKTYEQYF.

The chain employs TRBV6-5 and TRBJ2-6; D is undetermined. This CDR3 region has 15 residues. Trimming removed 2 bases from V and 2 bases from J, with 7 bases in between. The germline gives CDR1 MNHEY, CDR2 SVGAGI. CDR3 residues: CASSYELAGANVLTF. In DNA form, the CDR3 reads TGTGCCAGCAGTTACGAGTTGGCTGGGGCCAACGTCCTGACTTTC.

V gene TRBV19 combines with J gene TRBJ2-7, with TRBD1 matching 9 bases. The germline gives CDR1 LNHDA, CDR2 SQIVND (reference sequence). V lost 9 bases, J lost 5 bases, and 5 bases stayed unmatched. The CDR3 covers 12 residues. CDR3 amino acids: CASGQGLNEQYF. The CDR3 DNA reads TGTGCCAGCGGACAGGGGTTGAACGAGCAGTACTTC.

This chain uses TRBV27 with TRBJ2-1; 8 bases fit TRBD1. This CDR3 spans 11 amino acids. V shed 5 bases, J shed 12 bases, and the junction held 3 bases outside the gene matches. The germline V gene encodes CDR1 MNHEY and CDR2 SMNVEV (reference sequence). The CDR3 protein is CASSQGTGQFF. The CDR3 nucleotides are TGTGCCAGCAGTCAAGGGACAGGGCAGTTCTTC.

J is TRBJ1-1 and V is TRBV7-2; D call uncertain. Germline CDR1 is SGHTA and CDR2 is FQGNSA. Trimming took 1 base from V and 5 from J, leaving 5 bases between them. The CDR3 has 12 amino acids. As DNA, the CDR3 is TGTGCCAGCAGCTTAGTGGAGACTGAAGCTTTCTTT. Protein sequence: CASSLVETEAFF.

This clone was counted between two and nine times. The V and J genes are TRBV5-1 and TRBJ2-7, with 12 bases lining up with TRBD2. V lost 5 bases and J lost 0; bases outside the gene matches: 6. From germline, CDR1 is SGHRS and CDR2 YFSETQ. The CDR3 has 16 amino acids. The CDR3 loop reads CASRDLAGGPSYEQYF. The DNA of the CDR3 is TGCGCCAGCAGAGACCTAGCGGGAGGGCCCTCCTACGAGCAGTACTTC. The entire variable domain, with the rest obtained from reference TRBV5-1 and TRBJ2-7, is as follows: KAGVTQTPRYLIKTRGQQVTLSCSPISGHRSVSWYQQTPGQGLQFLFEYFSETQRNKGNFPGRFSGRQFSNSRSEMNVSTLELGDSALYLCASRDLAGGPSYEQYFGPGTRLTVT.

The J gene is TRBJ2-7, the V gene TRBV7-8, with 10 positions matching TRBD1. This CDR3 is built from 16 residues. V shed 4 bases and J 3 bases; nucleotides not matched to a gene: 9. Per germline, CDR1 SGHVS and CDR2 FQNEAQ. Written as DNA, the CDR3 is TGTGCCAGCAGCTCAAAGACAGGGGGCCGTCTCTACGAGCAGTACTTC. It yields the protein CASSSKTGGRLYEQYF.

The chain uses TRBV7-6 and TRBJ1-5, with 9 bases identical to TRBD1. Germline CDR1 is SGHVS and CDR2 is FNYEAQ. The trim removed 5 bases at V and 2 bases at J, leaving 7 bases unmatched. The CDR3 is made up of 16 amino acids. Here the CDR3 DNA reads TGTGCCAGCAGCCTAAGGACAGGGGAAGGCAATCAGCCCCAGCATTTT. It codes for CASSLRTGEGNQPQHF.

This clone is a singleton in its sample. The CDR3 coding sequence is TGTGCCAGTAGTATACTAGCGGGAATCAACGAGCAGTACTTC. Translating gives CASSILAGINEQYF. V gene TRBV19 combines with J gene TRBJ2-7, with 9 positions matching TRBD2. Germline V lookup: CDR1 LNHDA, CDR2 SQIVND (reference sequence). V dropped 2 bases and J dropped 5; count of bases not matched to a gene: 4. The CDR3 contains 14 residues.

The chain uses TRBV28 and TRBJ2-6; 10 bases are shared with TRBD1. CDR1 MDHEN and CDR2 SYDVKM come from the germline V gene. V lost 5 bases and J lost 4; bases outside the gene matches: 8. This CDR3 is 17 amino acids long. The CDR3: CASSMGQGIAGANVLTF. CDR3 in DNA: TGTGCCAGCAGTATGGGACAGGGGATAGCGGGGGCCAACGTCCTGACTTTC.

This clone occurred a few times. This chain uses TRBV7-9 with TRBJ1-1, with 11 bases matching TRBD1. From germline, CDR1 is SEHNR and CDR2 FQNEAQ (reference sequence). After removal of 5 bases from V and 4 bases from J, the junction contained 15 bases not matched to a gene. The CDR3 extends over 18 amino acids. The CDR3 DNA reads as TGTGCCAGCAGCCCACCATTAGGACAGGGGGCCGAAGGCACTGAAGCTTTCTTT. Its protein is CASSPPLGQGAEGTEAFF.

This clone was picked up one time. J is TRBJ2-5 and V is TRBV6-5, with D tentatively TRBD2 (5 bases). V was shortened by 7 bases and J by 2 bases, with 17 bases between the two germline ends. CDR3 length: 15 amino acids. Germline V gene sequence: CDR1 MNHEY, CDR2 SVGAGI. The CDR3 protein is CASTRKWRGQETQYF. In DNA, the CDR3 is TGTGCCAGCACCAGGAAGTGGAGAGGGCAAGAGACCCAGTACTTC.

The chain uses TRBV7-9 and TRBJ2-4, with a weak D call TRBD1 (8 bases). V was pared by 5 bases and J by 1 base, with 12 bases between. The CDR3 is 15 residues long. Germline V gene lookup returns CDR1 SEHNR and CDR2 FQNEAQ (reference sequence). This chain's CDR3 is CASSVQGGAKNIQYF. The DNA of the CDR3 is TGTGCCAGCAGCGTACAGGGGGGGGCCAAAAACATTCAGTACTTC.

V and J are TRBV4-2 and TRBJ2-3; possibly TRBD2 for D (6 bases). V was clipped by 0 bases and J by 6 bases, with 16 bases between them. Germline V gene sequence: CDR1 LGHNA, CDR2 YNFKEQ. The CDR3 runs 16 residues. CDR3 DNA sequence: TGTGCCAGCAGCCAAGAGGGACGGGAGTCGGTCGATACGCAGTATTTT. It is translated as CASSQEGRESVDTQYF.

The chain links TRBV10-3 to TRBJ2-7; 10 nucleotides match TRBD2. V was pared by 0 bases and J by 2 bases, with 13 bases of the junction left unmatched. Germline lookup yields CDR1 ENHRY and CDR2 SYGVKD. The CDR3 extends over 19 amino acids. The CDR3 is CAISESGRLAGVSAYEQYF. Here the CDR3 DNA reads TGTGCCATCAGTGAGTCGGGTCGGCTAGCGGGAGTGAGCGCCTACGAGCAGTACTTC.

V is TRBV6-4 and J is TRBJ2-3; 7 bases match TRBD1. CDR1 is MRHNA, CDR2 SNTAGT, per germline. V shed 3 bases, J shed 1 base, and the junction held 7 bases outside the gene matches. CDR3 length: 16 residues. CDR3 sequence (DNA): TGTGCCAGCAGTGAATTACAGGGGTCGGGCACAGATACGCAGTATTTT. Translating gives CASSELQGSGTDTQYF.

This clone was picked up one time. V usage is TRBV7-9 and J usage is TRBJ2-7, with TRBD1 as a possible D gene (5 bases). The V and J ends lost 5 bases and 0 bases respectively, with 14 bases between them. The CDR3 is made up of 15 amino acids. From germline, CDR1 is SEHNR and CDR2 FQNEAQ (reference sequence). The CDR3: CASSPFWQGSYEQYF. CDR3 coding DNA: TGTGCCAGCAGCCCGTTTTGGCAGGGCTCCTACGAGCAGTACTTC.

The chain joins TRBV4-1 to TRBJ1-1; D may be TRBD1 (6 bases). V was shortened by 1 base and J by 4 bases, with 13 bases between the two germline ends. Germline V gives CDR1 MGHRA, CDR2 YSYEKL. The CDR3 has 15 amino acids. CDR3: CASSQGKGGVTEAFF. The CDR3, as DNA: TGCGCCAGCAGCCAAGGTAAAGGGGGTGTCACTGAAGCTTTCTTT.

The chain recombines TRBV19 with TRBJ1-1, with TRBD1 matching over 9 bases. V lost 4 bases and J lost 11; bases outside the gene matches: 8. Germline lookup yields CDR1 LNHDA and CDR2 SQIVND (reference sequence). The CDR3 contains 13 residues. The CDR3 is CASSTRDRVWAFF. In DNA, the CDR3 is TGTGCCAGTAGTACCCGGGACAGGGTGTGGGCTTTCTTT.

The chain couples TRBV27 to TRBJ1-1; 8 bases are a match to TRBD1. The CDR3 runs to 13 residues. Germline CDR1 MNHEY, CDR2 SMNVEV (reference sequence). V dropped 5 bases and J dropped 8; count of bases not matched to a gene: 7. The CDR3, as DNA: TGTGCCAGCAGTCTCCGGACAGGGAGGGAAGCTTTCTTT. Amino acid sequence: CASSLRTGREAFF.

The gene calls are TRBV7-9 and TRBJ2-3; D is possibly TRBD2 (5 bases). V was cut by 1 base and J by 1 base, with 12 bases left in between. The germline V gene encodes CDR1 SEHNR and CDR2 FQNEAQ (reference sequence). CDR3 size: 16 residues. The CDR3 spells CASSLGGDGGTDTQYF. In DNA form, the CDR3 reads TGTGCCAGCAGCTTAGGGGGAGACGGTGGCACAGATACGCAGTATTTT.

The chain couples TRBV5-6 to TRBJ1-1; the match to TRBD1 covers 7 bases. Germline loops: CDR1 SGHDT, CDR2 YYEEEE. With V trimmed by 6 bases and J by 3 bases, 8 bases remained unmatched. This CDR3 region has 14 residues. This chain's CDR3 is CASNQGGRHTEAFF. In DNA, the CDR3 is TGTGCCAGCAACCAGGGGGGCCGGCACACTGAAGCTTTCTTT. The variable domain in full, with the rest retrieved from reference TRBV5-6 and TRBJ1-1, is DAGVTQSPTHLIKTRGQQVTLRCSPKSGHDTVSWYQQALGQGPQFIFQYYEEEERQRGNFPDRFSGHQFPNYSSELNVNALLLGDSALYLCASNQGGRHTEAFFGQGTRLTVV.

The chain joins TRBV7-2 to TRBJ2-7; tentative D call: TRBD1 (6 bases). V lost 4 bases and J 1 base, leaving 11 bases between the germline ends. Germline V CDR1 and CDR2: SGHTA, FQGNSA. This CDR3 contains 14 residues. CDR3 DNA sequence: TGTGCCAGCAGCTCCTACAGGGTTTCCTACGAGCAGTACTTC. This codes for CASSSYRVSYEQYF.

V and J are TRBV7-8 and TRBJ2-3; no reliable D call. There are 15 residues in the CDR3. Trimming took 0 bases from V and 5 from J, leaving 12 bases between them. CDR1 is SGHVS and CDR2 is FQNEAQ in the germline V gene. The CDR3 here is CASSLALTPRDTQYF. In DNA, the CDR3 is TGTGCCAGCAGCTTAGCCCTAACTCCACGAGATACGCAGTATTTT.

The V and J genes are TRBV19 and TRBJ2-1; maybe TRBD2 (6 bases). Trimming removed 6 bases from V and 4 bases from J, with 10 bases in between. The germline gives CDR1 LNHDA, CDR2 SQIVND (reference sequence). The CDR3 is 13 amino acids. The CDR3 is CASSPGTYNEQFF. CDR3 coding DNA: TGTGCCAGTAGCCCAGGGACTTACAATGAGCAGTTCTTC.

The chain carries TRBV19 and TRBJ2-1; the match to TRBD2 covers 7 bases. Germline CDR1 and CDR2: LNHDA and SQIVND (reference sequence). The CDR3 has 15 residues. V was pared by 3 bases and J by 1 base, with 3 bases of the junction left unmatched. This CDR3 is CASSMGGNSYNEQFF. The DNA of the CDR3 is TGTGCCAGTAGTATGGGAGGGAATTCCTACAATGAGCAGTTCTTC.

To note about this clone: A junction boundary mismatches the germline segment, possibly from a read error. V is TRBV5-6 and J is TRBJ1-2, with a possible D match to TRBD1 (5 bases). Germline lookup yields CDR1 SGHDT and CDR2 YYEEEE. The CDR3 runs 13 residues. The CDR3 sequence is CASSPGTGGAGNF. For the CDR3, the DNA is TGTGCCAGCAGCCCCGGGACGGGAGGGGCAGGGAACTTC.